A selection of T cell receptor beta chains follows, all from one sample in a study of cytomegalovirus exposure and HLA in healthy donors. Sequencing was performed with immunoSEQ multiplex PCR; in TCRdb, only in-frame clones are kept and a portion is missing. The data contain 200,000 to 250,000 clones, just under 85% of them singletons. The sample taken for sequencing was PBMCs. These receptors came from a woman between 40 and 55 years old in good health and CMV-seronegative. The CDR3 runs from the conserved cysteine through the conserved F or W. A D gene is named only where the DNA matches it firmly. For some rows the clone size is stated as once, few or many, or as a class when expanded; others skip it.

clone size: NA; J gene: TRBJ1-1; D gene: TRBD1; V gene: TRBV28; CDR3 protein: CASSSPARGRNMNTEAFF; CDR3 DNA: TGTGCCAGCAGTTCGCCAGCCAGGGGGCGAAATATGAACACTGAAGCTTTCTTT
clone size: once; J gene: TRBJ1-2; D gene: TRBD1; V gene: TRBV7-2; CDR3 protein: CASSLAGTGLNYGYTF; CDR3 DNA: TGTGCCAGCAGCTTAGCCGGGACAGGGCTTAACTATGGCTACACCTTC
clone size: few; J gene: TRBJ2-2; D gene: TRBD2; V gene: TRBV4-2; CDR3 protein: CASSQDRAGGPGELFF; CDR3 DNA: TGTGCCAGCAGCCAAGATAGGGCGGGGGGGCCCGGGGAGCTGTTTTTT
clone size: NA; J gene: TRBJ1-1; D gene: NA; V gene: TRBV19; CDR3 protein: CASSPDRRNTEAFF; CDR3 DNA: TGTGCCAGTAGTCCCGACAGGAGGAACACTGAAGCTTTCTTT
clone size: few; J gene: TRBJ2-7; D gene: NA; V gene: TRBV5-6; CDR3 protein: CASSLGPLEQYF; CDR3 DNA: TGTGCCAGCAGCTTGGGGCCCTTGGAGCAGTACTTC
clone size: NA; J gene: TRBJ1-4; D gene: NA; V gene: TRBV15; CDR3 protein: CATSRDRQSSNEKLFF; CDR3 DNA: TGTGCCACCAGCAGAGATCGACAGTCTTCTAATGAAAAACTGTTTTTT
clone size: NA; J gene: TRBJ1-6; D gene: NA; V gene: TRBV30; CDR3 protein: CAWSLASDSYNSPLHF; CDR3 DNA: TGTGCCTGGAGTCTAGCGTCTGACTCCTATAATTCACCCCTCCACTTT
clone size: NA; J gene: TRBJ2-5; D gene: TRBD1; V gene: TRBV5-1; CDR3 protein: CASSFGTGDETQYF; CDR3 DNA: TGCGCCAGCAGCTTCGGGACAGGGGATGAGACCCAGTACTTC
clone size: NA; J gene: TRBJ2-7; D gene: NA; V gene: TRBV10-3; CDR3 protein: CAISIGQLGEQYF; CDR3 DNA: TGTGCCATCAGTATAGGACAGCTGGGGGAGCAGTACTTC
clone size: NA; J gene: TRBJ2-7; D gene: TRBD2; V gene: TRBV5-1; CDR3 protein: CASSFQRGVSYEQYF; CDR3 DNA: TGCGCCAGCAGCTTCCAGCGGGGGGTTTCCTACGAGCAGTACTTC
clone size: NA; J gene: TRBJ2-5; D gene: NA; V gene: TRBV7-2; CDR3 protein: CASSLARVETQYF; CDR3 DNA: TGTGCCAGCAGCTTAGCCAGGGTAGAGACCCAGTACTTC
clone size: once; J gene: TRBJ2-3; D gene: NA; V gene: TRBV6-4; CDR3 protein: CASSPGRARGAVSTDTQYF; CDR3 DNA: TGTGCCAGCAGCCCTGGCCGAGCCCGGGGAGCGGTGAGCACAGATACGCAGTATTTT
clone size: NA; J gene: TRBJ1-4; D gene: NA; V gene: TRBV20-1; CDR3 protein: CSVQGYEKLFF; CDR3 DNA: TGCAGTGTCCAGGGTTATGAAAAACTGTTTTTT
clone size: NA; J gene: TRBJ1-5; D gene: NA; V gene: TRBV27; CDR3 protein: CASSLTGEDNQPQHF; CDR3 DNA: TGTGCCAGCAGTTTAACGGGAGAGGACAATCAGCCCCAGCATTTT
clone size: NA; J gene: TRBJ2-3; D gene: TRBD2; V gene: TRBV5-1; CDR3 protein: CASSLESSGGQTQYF; CDR3 DNA: TGCGCCAGCAGCTTGGAGTCTAGCGGGGGGCAGACGCAGTATTTT
clone size: NA; J gene: TRBJ1-4; D gene: TRBD1; V gene: TRBV10-3; CDR3 protein: CAISEVGQVALGGNEKLFF; CDR3 DNA: TGTGCCATCAGTGAAGTCGGACAGGTCGCTTTAGGGGGAAATGAAAAACTGTTTTTT
clone size: NA; J gene: TRBJ1-1; D gene: NA; V gene: TRBV6-5; CDR3 protein: CASSYWRGEAFF; CDR3 DNA: TGTGCCAGCAGTTACTGGAGGGGTGAAGCTTTCTTT
clone size: NA; J gene: TRBJ2-5; D gene: TRBD2; V gene: TRBV9; CDR3 protein: CASSVGTSGGLGETQYF; CDR3 DNA: TGTGCCAGCAGCGTAGGGACTAGCGGGGGGCTGGGAGAGACCCAGTACTTC
clone size: NA; J gene: TRBJ2-1; D gene: TRBD1; V gene: TRBV19; CDR3 protein: CASSIRGLGIDEQFF; CDR3 DNA: TGTGCCAGTAGTATAAGGGGGCTGGGGATCGATGAGCAGTTCTTC
clone size: NA; J gene: TRBJ2-2; D gene: TRBD2; V gene: TRBV7-2; CDR3 protein: CASSLGGSRFPGELFF; CDR3 DNA: TGTGCCAGCAGCTTGGGAGGGAGTAGGTTTCCCGGGGAGCTGTTTTTT
clone size: NA; J gene: TRBJ1-2; D gene: NA; V gene: TRBV30; CDR3 protein: CAWSPDSGGLDYGYTF; CDR3 DNA: TGTGCCTGGAGTCCCGACTCGGGAGGGTTGGACTATGGCTACACCTTC
clone size: NA; J gene: TRBJ1-2; D gene: NA; V gene: TRBV2; CDR3 protein: CASRLGLYGYTF; CDR3 DNA: TGTGCCAGCAGATTGGGACTCTATGGCTACACCTTC
clone size: NA; J gene: TRBJ1-1; D gene: NA; V gene: TRBV9; CDR3 protein: CASSVAQNTEAFF; CDR3 DNA: TGTGCCAGCAGCGTAGCCCAGAACACTGAAGCTTTCTTT
clone size: NA; J gene: TRBJ2-2; D gene: TRBD1; V gene: TRBV28; CDR3 protein: CASTQGAAAGELFF; CDR3 DNA: TGTGCCAGCACCCAGGGGGCAGCAGCCGGGGAGCTGTTTTTT
clone size: NA; J gene: TRBJ2-6; D gene: NA; V gene: TRBV7-2; CDR3 protein: CASSPPQGANVLTF; CDR3 DNA: TGTGCCAGCAGCCCTCCCCAGGGCGCCAACGTCCTGACTTTC
clone size: NA; J gene: TRBJ1-2; D gene: TRBD1; V gene: TRBV5-4; CDR3 protein: CASSFAQGAQGLYGYTF; CDR3 DNA: TGTGCCAGCAGCTTCGCTCAGGGGGCGCAGGGGTTATATGGCTACACCTTC
clone size: few; J gene: TRBJ1-1; D gene: TRBD1; V gene: TRBV5-1; CDR3 protein: CASSWDSRNTEAFF; CDR3 DNA: TGCGCCAGCAGCTGGGACAGTAGGAACACTGAAGCTTTCTTT